This passage covers 16 T cell receptor beta chains from one sample sequenced in a study of cytomegalovirus exposure and HLA in healthy donors. Repertoires were generated with immunoSEQ multiplex PCR, while TCRdb's copy carries only in-frame clones and drops some. The sample lists about 170,000 clones, roughly 89% seen once, with under 4.5% in the top ten. Input material: PBMCs. These receptor sequences come from a man aged 18 to 30 in good health and CMV-seropositive.

This chain connects TRBV29-1 to TRBJ2-2; D remains unclear. From germline, CDR1 is SQVTM and CDR2 ANQGSEA. V was clipped by 4 bases and J by 5 bases, with 8 bases between them. The CDR3 is 12 amino acids. The CDR3 coding sequence is TGCAGCGTTGTAAGAGGAACCGGGGAGCTGTTTTTT. This gives the protein CSVVRGTGELFF.

This clone was detected only a few times. The chain links TRBV7-3 to TRBJ2-7; the match to TRBD1 covers 8 bases. CDR1 SGHTA and CDR2 FQGTGA come from the germline V gene. Trimming at V came to 5 bases and at J to 6 bases, leaving 6 bases not matched to a gene. The CDR3 loop spans 13 amino acids. The CDR3 reads CASSNGQGGEQYF. The CDR3 DNA is TGTGCCAGCAGCAACGGACAGGGAGGCGAGCAGTACTTC.

This clone was seen a few times. This chain connects TRBV30 to TRBJ1-1; D remains unclear. Deletions cut 4 bases from V and 0 bases from J, with 12 bases between. The germline gives CDR1 GTSNPN, CDR2 SVGIG (reference sequence). This CDR3 region has 14 residues. CDR3 amino acids: CAWIAGRMNTEAFF. In DNA, the CDR3 is TGTGCCTGGATTGCCGGGAGAATGAACACTGAAGCTTTCTTT.

The rearrangement links TRBV27 to TRBJ1-5; 7 bases align to TRBD1. The germline CDR1 and CDR2 sequences are MNHEY and SMNVEV (reference sequence). The CDR3 consists of 14 residues. Losses at the gene ends were 0 bases for V and 7 bases for J; bases not matched to a gene: 3. The CDR3 is CASSLSGGGQPQHF. The CDR3 region has the DNA TGTGCCAGCAGTTTATCAGGGGGCGGACAGCCCCAGCATTTT.

This chain connects TRBV27 to TRBJ1-1; D gene uncertain. Between the trimmed V and J ends, which lost 8 bases and 6 bases, there was a span of 10 bases. The germline CDR1 and CDR2 sequences are MNHEY and SMNVEV (reference sequence). The CDR3 runs 11 residues. The CDR3 protein is CASRYGAEAFF. The CDR3 nucleotides are TGTGCCAGCCGGTACGGGGCTGAAGCTTTCTTT.

The genes are TRBV15 and TRBJ1-5; a possible D gene is TRBD1 (5 bases). V gave up 1 base and J gave up 1 base, with 20 bases separating them. This CDR3 is 19 amino acids long. Germline V lookup: CDR1 LNHNV, CDR2 YYDKDF (reference sequence). The CDR3 nucleotides read TGTGCCACCAGCAGAGGGTTAGGGTGGGGCAGGGTGAGCAATCAGCCCCAGCATTTT. Amino acid sequence: CATSRGLGWGRVSNQPQHF.

This rearrangement joins TRBV4-1 to TRBJ1-5; TRBD1 is a possible D gene (6 bases). Germline CDR1 MGHRA, CDR2 YSYEKL. The germline V and J ends were trimmed by 1 base and 6 bases, with 16 bases remaining between them. The CDR3 is made up of 16 amino acids. Here the CDR3 DNA reads TGCGCCAGCAGCCAAGCTTCGACAGGCCCTTTTCAGCCCCAGCATTTT. It codes for CASSQASTGPFQPQHF.

This chain joins TRBV19 and TRBJ2-3, with 7 bases matching TRBD2. CDR1 and CDR2 (germline): LNHDA, SQIVND (reference sequence). The V segment lost 3 bases and the J segment 6 bases; nucleotides outside the gene matches: 6. CDR3 size: 14 residues. CDR3 nucleotide sequence: TGTGCCAGTAGTATGGGGGGGGATCGCGATACGCAGTATTTT. This translates into CASSMGGDRDTQYF.

A single count supports this clone. The chain recombines TRBV2 with TRBJ1-5, with D perhaps matching TRBD1 (5 bases). Germline loops: CDR1 SNHLY, CDR2 FYNNEI. The germline V and J ends were trimmed by 3 bases and 6 bases, with 15 bases remaining between them. The CDR3 has 15 residues. The CDR3 sequence: CASSELGQVGQPQHF. CDR3 sequence (DNA): TGTGCCAGCAGTGAGTTGGGGCAGGTAGGTCAGCCCCAGCATTTT.

This chain connects TRBV12-5 to TRBJ2-1, with 14 positions matching TRBD2. This CDR3 comprises 18 residues. Germline CDR1 and CDR2: LGHNT and FRNRAP. J was trimmed by 3 bases and V by 0 bases; bases with no gene match: 4. CDR3 coding DNA: TGTGCTAGTGGTTTGGTACGGGGACTAGCGGGAGTCTACAATGAGCAGTTCTTC. Translated: CASGLVRGLAGVYNEQFF.

J is TRBJ2-4 and V is TRBV9; D might be TRBD1 (6 bases). The V end was cut by 3 bases, the J end by 8 bases, with 9 bases between. The V gene's germline CDR1 is SGDLS and CDR2 YYNGEE. The CDR3 runs 12 residues. The CDR3 nucleotides are TGTGCCAGCAGCGCCGCAGGGGACATTCAGTACTTC. It encodes CASSAAGDIQYF.

This clone was detected only once. The chain joins TRBV15 to TRBJ2-7, with 10 bases aligning to TRBD2. Trimming removed 0 bases from V and 3 bases from J; junction bases left unmatched: 8. Germline V gene sequence: CDR1 LNHNV, CDR2 YYDKDF (reference sequence). The CDR3 runs to 17 residues. The CDR3 loop is CATSRDLVGTSDYEQYF. As DNA, the CDR3 is TGTGCCACCAGCAGAGATTTGGTGGGGACTAGCGACTACGAGCAGTACTTC.

This rearrangement joins TRBV18 to TRBJ1-1; D is perhaps TRBD1 (6 bases). The CDR3 totals 15 residues. V lost 0 bases and J 2 bases, leaving 10 bases between the germline ends. Germline V gene lookup returns CDR1 KGHSH and CDR2 LQKENI. CDR3 nucleotide sequence: TGTGCCAGCTCACCACCTCAGGGGCCTAACACTGAAGCTTTCTTT. Amino acid sequence: CASSPPQGPNTEAFF.

This chain uses TRBV7-3 with TRBJ2-3; TRBD2 aligns across 7 bases. The CDR3 extends over 12 amino acids. CDR1 and CDR2 (germline): SGHTA, FQGTGA. V lost 5 bases and J lost 5; bases outside the gene matches: 1. CDR3 DNA sequence: TGTGCCAGCAGCGGGGGGGGAGATACGCAGTATTTT. This encodes CASSGGGDTQYF.

The V call is TRBV5-1, the J call TRBJ2-7; weak D call: TRBD1 (5 bases). Trimming removed 0 bases from V and 3 bases from J, with 10 bases in between. CDR1 and CDR2 from the germline V gene are SGHRS and YFSETQ. This CDR3 is built from 14 residues. CDR3 loop: CASSLDRPSYEQYF. CDR3 DNA: TGCGCCAGCAGCTTGGACAGGCCTAGCTACGAGCAGTACTTC.

This rearrangement joins TRBV19 to TRBJ2-5; TRBD1 is a possible D gene (6 bases). There are 13 residues in the CDR3. The V and J ends lost 10 bases and 9 bases respectively, with 21 bases between them. CDR1 and CDR2 from the germline V gene are LNHDA and SQIVND (reference sequence). CDR3 loop: CATAPDSSGAQYF. In nucleotides, the CDR3 is TGTGCCACTGCCCCGGACAGCTCAGGAGCCCAGTACTTC.